This TCR beta chain is drawn from a study of Ad26.COV2.S vaccination and SARS-CoV-2 variants. About the research overall: Of the COV1001 trial arms, the Ad26.COV2.S arm included the donor. Into the muscle, Ad26.COV2.S was dosed once or twice, 56 days apart.

Using immunoSEQ multiplex PCR, the repertoire was profiled, and TCRdb retains in-frame clones only, with some absent. Of 380,000 or so clones in the sample, about 88% were seen once. Treatment in this sample: roughly 20 received Ad26.COV2.S at low or high dose, single or two shots; 5 received placebo; per-sample allocation not given. Sampling was performed 63 days after the first vaccine or placebo injection. It was Wuhan-strain SARS-CoV-2 spike that the Ad26 vaccine vector expressed. General study results and limits: While placebo recipients had lower spike-specific TCR breadth, vaccine recipients had more.

Details on this clone: The antigen is not known.

The CDR3 is 17 amino acids. Trimming took 3 bases from V and 5 from J; bases not matched to a gene: 11. CDR1 is ENHRY and CDR2 is SYGVKD in the germline V gene. The source is a person aged 18-65 years who received the Ad26.COV2.S COVID-19 vaccine or a placebo. Source: peripheral blood, taken in a trial of Ad26.COV2.S vaccine versus placebo. The genes are TRBV10-3 and TRBJ2-3, with 10 bases that match TRBD2. The CDR3 DNA sequence: TGTGCCATCAGTGAATTTCCCAGCGGGAGGGCAAAAGATACGCAGTATTTT. The encoded protein is CAISEFPSGRAKDTQYF.